This T cell receptor (beta chain) was recovered during a study of early T cells in non-severe SARS-CoV-2 infection. This clonotype was picked up many times. This CDR3 contains 21 residues. V dropped 6 bases and J dropped 0 bases, with 30 bases sitting between them. A single record per CDR3 protein comes from TCRdb applying MiXCR to the 5' RACE reads. The sample holds about 60,000 distinct CDR3 sequences; around an eighth are singletons and the top ten take roughly 5%. The sample comprised whole blood. The clonotype originates from an adult who was a healthcare worker with PCR-confirmed SARS-CoV-2 infection or an uninfected control (not recorded which). This chain uses TRBV12-3 or TRBV12-4 with TRBJ2-1; tentatively, D is TRBD1 or TRBD2 (7 bases each). The CDR3, as DNA: TGTGCCAGCAGCCCTGGGGGAGACAGGGTCCCTGGGGGGGCCTCCTACAATGAGCAGTTCTTC. As protein: CASSPGGDRVPGGASYNEQFF.